The source of this T cell receptor beta chain is a study of blood T cell repertoires in COVID-19 (dated by TCRdb to 2020 to 2021). The study in broad terms: The collaborator samples originated in the United States, Italy and Spain and spanned the acute and convalescent phases of COVID-19. The prospective study material was composed of cDNA or gDNA derived from T cells, B-cell-depleted T cells, or PBMCs. The dataset comprised deeply sampled blood TCRbeta repertoires from subjects exposed to, actively infected with, or recovered from COVID-19. A freely available public database, intended as a resource for researchers studying the immune response to SARS-CoV-2, is where the repertoires were released. The samples were drawn from two sources: the first 160 participants of the ongoing ImmuneRACE study, and 950 to 1,500 subjects contributed by 6 global collaborators. Sample metadata almost always included a de-identified subject ID, COVID-19 status, age in years and sex. Where HLA class I and class II types were available, the types were taken from metadata supplied by the sample provider, not from assay-based typing.

Each collaborating institution followed its own protocols to collect whole blood in K2EDTA tubes. For TCRbeta analysis, collaborators shipped samples in one of three forms: frozen whole blood, isolated PBMCs, or DNA extracted from either of those sample types. Regarding this clone: Its binding antigen is unknown. Per-base quality was not reported, and no clone a single base away is much larger than it.

The immunoSEQ Assay, a bias-controlled multiplex PCR, was used to amplify TCRbeta CDR3 regions from genomic DNA. In the source study's methods: Nucleated cell counts per sample were estimated from amplification of reference gene primers within the assay. To quantify the absolute abundance of each unique TCRbeta CDR3 rearrangement, sequence reads were collapsed and filtered. Productive Simpson clonality was computed per sample as the square root of Simpson's diversity index over productive rearrangements. The table comes from immuneACCESS by way of TCRdb, which keeps in-frame sequences with V and J called. Part of the clones is missing from these tables; in studies checked, under half for an unresolved V gene and the rest for unknown reasons. D and trimming come from the DNA, and the V and J calls and clone size come from that table. For this sample the table gives 98,000 or so clones, of which roughly four fifths were detected only once. The leading ten clones occupy more than 3.5% of the sample.

CDR1 and CDR2 were assigned from the germline V gene as MDHEN and SYDVKM. The CDR3 has 14 amino acids, counting the end cysteine and phenylalanine. Only CDR3 DNA remains: 42 bases, in frame from the first base. Deletion took 10 bases off V and 0 bases off J, with a span of 13 bases between the germline ends. The paper as a whole reports these results and caveats: How much clinical and demographic metadata was included differed by source and by participant, and the metadata was provided uncurated.

Sequenced material: peripheral blood. This sequence uses TRBV28 and TRBJ1-5; the best D guess is TRBD1, with 5 bases matching. The receptor's source is a woman between 65 and 79 years old with acute or convalescent COVID-19. The bases are TGTGCCATTAGGAGGGGTAATAGCAATCAGCCCCAGCATTTT. Its amino acids are CAIRRGNSNQPQHF.